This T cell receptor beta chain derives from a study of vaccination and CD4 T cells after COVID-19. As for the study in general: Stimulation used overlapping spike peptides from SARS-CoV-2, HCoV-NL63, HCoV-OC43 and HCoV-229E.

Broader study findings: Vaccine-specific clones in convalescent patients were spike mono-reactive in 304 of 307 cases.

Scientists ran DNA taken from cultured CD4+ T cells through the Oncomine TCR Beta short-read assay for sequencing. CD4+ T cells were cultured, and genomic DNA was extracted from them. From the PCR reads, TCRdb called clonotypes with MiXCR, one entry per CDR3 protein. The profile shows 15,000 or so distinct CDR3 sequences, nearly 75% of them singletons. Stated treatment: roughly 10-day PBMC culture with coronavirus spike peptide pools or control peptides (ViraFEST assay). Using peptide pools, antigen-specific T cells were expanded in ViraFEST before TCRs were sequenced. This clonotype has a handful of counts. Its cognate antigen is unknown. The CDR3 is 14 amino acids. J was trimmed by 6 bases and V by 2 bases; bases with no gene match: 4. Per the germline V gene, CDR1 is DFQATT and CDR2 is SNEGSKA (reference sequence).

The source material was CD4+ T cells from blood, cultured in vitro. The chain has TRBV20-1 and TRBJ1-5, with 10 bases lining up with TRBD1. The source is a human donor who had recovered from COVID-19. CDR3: CSARLDRGAQPQHF. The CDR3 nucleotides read TGCAGTGCTAGACTGGACAGGGGGGCTCAGCCCCAGCATTTT.